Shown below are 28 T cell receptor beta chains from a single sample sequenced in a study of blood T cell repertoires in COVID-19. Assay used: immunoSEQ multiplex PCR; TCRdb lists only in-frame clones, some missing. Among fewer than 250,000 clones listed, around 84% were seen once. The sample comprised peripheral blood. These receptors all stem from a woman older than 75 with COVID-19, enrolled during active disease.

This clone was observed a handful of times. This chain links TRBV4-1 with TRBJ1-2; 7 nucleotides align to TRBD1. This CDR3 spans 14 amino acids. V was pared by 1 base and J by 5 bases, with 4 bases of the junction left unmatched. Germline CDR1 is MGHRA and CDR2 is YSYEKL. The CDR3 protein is CASSQVGRGYGYTF. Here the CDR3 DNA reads TGCGCCAGCAGCCAAGTAGGCAGGGGGTATGGCTACACCTTC.

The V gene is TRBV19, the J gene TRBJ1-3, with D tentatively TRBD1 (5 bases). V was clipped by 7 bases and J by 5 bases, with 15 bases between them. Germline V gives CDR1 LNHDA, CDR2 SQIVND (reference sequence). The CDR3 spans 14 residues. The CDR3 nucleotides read TGTGCCAGTACCTCTTCAGGGCGGAGAAACACCATATATTTT. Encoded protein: CASTSSGRRNTIYF.

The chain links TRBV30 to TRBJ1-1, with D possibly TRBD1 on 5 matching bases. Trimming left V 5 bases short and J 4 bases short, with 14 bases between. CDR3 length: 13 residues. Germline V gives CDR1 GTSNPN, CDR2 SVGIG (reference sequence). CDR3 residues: CAWSDMGGTEAFF. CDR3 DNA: TGTGCCTGGTCGGATATGGGGGGCACTGAAGCTTTCTTT.

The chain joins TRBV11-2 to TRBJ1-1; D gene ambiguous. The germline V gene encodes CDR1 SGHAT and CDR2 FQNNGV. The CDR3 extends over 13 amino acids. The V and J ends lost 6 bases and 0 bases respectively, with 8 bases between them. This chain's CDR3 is CASRRHLNTEAFF. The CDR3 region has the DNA TGTGCCAGCAGGAGACACCTGAACACTGAAGCTTTCTTT.

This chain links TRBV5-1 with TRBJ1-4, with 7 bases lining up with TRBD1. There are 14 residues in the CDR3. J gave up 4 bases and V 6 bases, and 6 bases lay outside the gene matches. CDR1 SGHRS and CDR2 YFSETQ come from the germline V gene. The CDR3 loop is CASTSTGLNEKLFF. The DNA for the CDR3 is TGCGCCAGCACATCGACAGGGCTTAATGAAAAACTGTTTTTT. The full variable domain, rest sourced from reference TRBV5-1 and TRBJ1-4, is KAGVTQTPRYLIKTRGQQVTLSCSPISGHRSVSWYQQTPGQGLQFLFEYFSETQRNKGNFPGRFSGRQFSNSRSEMNVSTLELGDSALYLCASTSTGLNEKLFFGSGTQLSVL.

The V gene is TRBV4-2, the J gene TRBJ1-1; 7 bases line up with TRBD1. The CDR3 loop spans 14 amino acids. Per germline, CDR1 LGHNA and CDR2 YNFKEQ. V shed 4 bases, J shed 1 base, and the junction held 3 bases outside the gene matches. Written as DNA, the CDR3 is TGTGCCAGCAGCCCCGACAGGGCGAACACTGAAGCTTTCTTT. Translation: CASSPDRANTEAFF.

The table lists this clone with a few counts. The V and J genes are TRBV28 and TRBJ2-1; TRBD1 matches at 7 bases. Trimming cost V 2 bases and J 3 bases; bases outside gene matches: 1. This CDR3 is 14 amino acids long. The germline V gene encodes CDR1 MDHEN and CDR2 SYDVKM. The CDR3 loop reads CASSLTGVYNEQFF. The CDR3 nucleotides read TGTGCCAGCAGTTTAACAGGGGTCTACAATGAGCAGTTCTTC.

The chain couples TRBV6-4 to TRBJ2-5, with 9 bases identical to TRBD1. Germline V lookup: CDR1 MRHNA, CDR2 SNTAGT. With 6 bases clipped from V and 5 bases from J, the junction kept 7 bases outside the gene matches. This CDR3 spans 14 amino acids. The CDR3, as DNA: TGTGCCAGCAGCCCGGGACAGGGTGTTGAGACCCAGTACTTC. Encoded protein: CASSPGQGVETQYF.

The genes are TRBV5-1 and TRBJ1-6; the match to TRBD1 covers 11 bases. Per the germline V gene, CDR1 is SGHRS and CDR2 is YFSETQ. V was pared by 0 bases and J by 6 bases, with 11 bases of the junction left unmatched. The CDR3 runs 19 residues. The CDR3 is CASSLEGQGEKLLNSPLHF. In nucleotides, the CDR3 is TGCGCCAGCAGCTTGGAGGGACAGGGGGAGAAATTACTTAATTCACCCCTCCACTTT. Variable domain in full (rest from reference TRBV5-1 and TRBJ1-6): KAGVTQTPRYLIKTRGQQVTLSCSPISGHRSVSWYQQTPGQGLQFLFEYFSETQRNKGNFPGRFSGRQFSNSRSEMNVSTLELGDSALYLCASSLEGQGEKLLNSPLHFGNGTRLTVT.

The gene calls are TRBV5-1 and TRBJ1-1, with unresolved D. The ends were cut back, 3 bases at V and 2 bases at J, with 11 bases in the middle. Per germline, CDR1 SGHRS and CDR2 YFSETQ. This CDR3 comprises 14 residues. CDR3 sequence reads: CASSWSGGNTEAFF. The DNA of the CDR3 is TGCGCCAGCAGCTGGTCGGGAGGTAACACTGAAGCTTTCTTT.

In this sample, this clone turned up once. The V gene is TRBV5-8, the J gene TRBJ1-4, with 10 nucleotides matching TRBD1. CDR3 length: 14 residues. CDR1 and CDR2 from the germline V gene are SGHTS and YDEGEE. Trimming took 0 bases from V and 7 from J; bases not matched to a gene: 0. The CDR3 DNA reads TGTGCCAGCAGCTTGGGGACAGGGGGTGAAAAACTGTTTTTT. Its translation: CASSLGTGGEKLFF.

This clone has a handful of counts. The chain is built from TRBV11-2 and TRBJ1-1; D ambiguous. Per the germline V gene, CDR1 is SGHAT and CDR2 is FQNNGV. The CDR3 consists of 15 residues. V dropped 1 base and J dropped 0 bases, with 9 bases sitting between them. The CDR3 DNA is TGTGCCAGCAGCTTAGGCCGACAAGTGAACACTGAAGCTTTCTTT. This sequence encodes CASSLGRQVNTEAFF.

The CDR3 DNA reads TGTGCCAGCAGTTCGTTAGCGGGGGGTCCTTACAATGAGCAGTTCTTC. As protein: CASSSLAGGPYNEQFF. The chain carries TRBV28 and TRBJ2-1; 10 bases map to TRBD2. V dropped 4 bases and J dropped 4; count of bases not matched to a gene: 7. Germline CDR1 is MDHEN and CDR2 is SYDVKM. The CDR3 is 16 residues long.

CDR3 amino acids: CASSLRTTPPYNEQFF. The CDR3 DNA is TGTGCCAGTAGTCTAAGGACTACACCTCCCTACAATGAGCAGTTCTTC. The chain recombines TRBV19 with TRBJ2-1, with D maybe TRBD2 (6 bases). The germline V gene has CDR1 LNHDA and CDR2 SQIVND (reference sequence). This CDR3 has 16 residues. Between the trimmed V and J ends, which lost 5 bases and 2 bases, there was a span of 16 bases.

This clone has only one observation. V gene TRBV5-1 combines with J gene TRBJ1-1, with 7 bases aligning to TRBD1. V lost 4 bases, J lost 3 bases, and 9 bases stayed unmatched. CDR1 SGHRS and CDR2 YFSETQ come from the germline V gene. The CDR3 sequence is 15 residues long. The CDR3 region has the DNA TGCGCCAGCAGCGGAGACAGGGTAGGCGACACTGAAGCTTTCTTT. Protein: CASSGDRVGDTEAFF. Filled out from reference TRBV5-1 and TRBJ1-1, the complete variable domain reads KAGVTQTPRYLIKTRGQQVTLSCSPISGHRSVSWYQQTPGQGLQFLFEYFSETQRNKGNFPGRFSGRQFSNSRSEMNVSTLELGDSALYLCASSGDRVGDTEAFFGQGTRLTVV.

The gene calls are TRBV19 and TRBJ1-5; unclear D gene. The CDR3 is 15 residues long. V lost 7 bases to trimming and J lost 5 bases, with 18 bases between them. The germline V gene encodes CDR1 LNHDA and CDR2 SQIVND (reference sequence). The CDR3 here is CASKEGRQTHQPQHF. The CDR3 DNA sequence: TGTGCCAGTAAAGAGGGCCGTCAAACCCATCAGCCCCAGCATTTT.

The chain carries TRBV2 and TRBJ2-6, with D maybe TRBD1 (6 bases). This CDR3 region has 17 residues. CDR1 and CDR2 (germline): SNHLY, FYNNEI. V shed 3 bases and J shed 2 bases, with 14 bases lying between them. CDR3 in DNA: TGTGCCAGCAGTGATTGGACAGTAAACCCTGGGGCCAACGTCCTGACTTTC. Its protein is CASSDWTVNPGANVLTF.

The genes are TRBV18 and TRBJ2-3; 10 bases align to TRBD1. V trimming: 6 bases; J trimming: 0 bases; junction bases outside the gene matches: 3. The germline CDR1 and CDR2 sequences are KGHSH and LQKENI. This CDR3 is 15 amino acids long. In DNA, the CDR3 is TGTGCCAGCTCGGGACAGGGGCAGAGCACAGATACGCAGTATTTT. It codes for CASSGQGQSTDTQYF.

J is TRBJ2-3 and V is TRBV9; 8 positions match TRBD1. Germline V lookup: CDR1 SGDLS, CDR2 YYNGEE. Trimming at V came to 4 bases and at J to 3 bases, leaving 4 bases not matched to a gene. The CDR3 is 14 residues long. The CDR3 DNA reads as TGTGCCAGCAGCATGCAGGGGGCGACAGATACGCAGTATTTT. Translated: CASSMQGATDTQYF.

The CDR3 loop reads CASSQGANTQYF. DNA for the CDR3: TGTGCCAGCAGCCAAGGAGCGAATACGCAGTATTTT. The chain carries TRBV3-1 (or the pseudogene TRBV3-2) and TRBJ2-3; D not certain. Per germline, CDR1 LGHDT and CDR2 YNNKEL (reference sequence). V was clipped by 1 base and J by 7 bases, with 6 bases between them. This CDR3 has 12 residues.

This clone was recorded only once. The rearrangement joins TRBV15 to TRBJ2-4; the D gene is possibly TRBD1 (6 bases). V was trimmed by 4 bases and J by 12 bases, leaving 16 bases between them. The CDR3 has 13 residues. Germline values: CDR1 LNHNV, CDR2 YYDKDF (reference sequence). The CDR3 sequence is CATSTGQRTTQYF. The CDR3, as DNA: TGTGCCACCAGCACCGGACAGAGGACCACTCAGTACTTC.

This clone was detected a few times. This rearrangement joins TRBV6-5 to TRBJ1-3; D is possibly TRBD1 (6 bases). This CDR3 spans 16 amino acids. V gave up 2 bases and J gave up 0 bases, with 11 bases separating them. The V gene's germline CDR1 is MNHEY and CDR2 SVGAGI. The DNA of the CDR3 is TGTGCCAGCAGTTACACTGGACAGAGCTCTGGAAACACCATATATTTT. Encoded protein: CASSYTGQSSGNTIYF.

CDR3 loop: CASSIDRGRYEQYF. DNA of the CDR3: TGTGCCAGTAGTATAGACCGCGGCCGTTACGAGCAGTACTTC. V gene TRBV19 combines with J gene TRBJ2-7, with no clear D. CDR3 length: 14 residues. The germline CDR1 and CDR2 sequences are LNHDA and SQIVND (reference sequence). Trimming left V 0 bases short and J 4 bases short, with 10 bases between.

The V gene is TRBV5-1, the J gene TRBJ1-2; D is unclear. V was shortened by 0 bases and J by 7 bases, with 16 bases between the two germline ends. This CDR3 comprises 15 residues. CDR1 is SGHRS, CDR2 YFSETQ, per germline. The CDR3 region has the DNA TGCGCCAGCAGCTTGGCCAGCGAAGGAATCCGTGGCTACACCTTC. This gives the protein CASSLASEGIRGYTF.

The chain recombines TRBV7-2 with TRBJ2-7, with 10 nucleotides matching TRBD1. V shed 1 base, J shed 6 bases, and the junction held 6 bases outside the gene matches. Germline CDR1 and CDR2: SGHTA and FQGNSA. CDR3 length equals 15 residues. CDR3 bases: TGTGCCAGCAGCTTAGGTACCGGGACAGGGGCCGAGCAGTACTTC. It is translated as CASSLGTGTGAEQYF.

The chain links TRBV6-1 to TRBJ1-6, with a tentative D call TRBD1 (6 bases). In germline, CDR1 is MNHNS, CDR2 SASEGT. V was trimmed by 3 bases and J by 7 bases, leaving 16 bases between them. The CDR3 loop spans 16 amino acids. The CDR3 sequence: CASSDARTAFNSPLHF. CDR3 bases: TGTGCCAGCAGTGATGCTCGGACAGCGTTCAATTCACCCCTCCACTTT.

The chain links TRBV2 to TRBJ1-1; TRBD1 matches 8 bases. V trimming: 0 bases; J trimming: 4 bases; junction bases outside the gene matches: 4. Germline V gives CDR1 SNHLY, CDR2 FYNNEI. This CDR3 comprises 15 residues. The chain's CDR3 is CASSEAGRGPTEAFF. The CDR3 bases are TGTGCCAGCAGTGAAGCGGGCAGGGGGCCCACTGAAGCTTTCTTT.

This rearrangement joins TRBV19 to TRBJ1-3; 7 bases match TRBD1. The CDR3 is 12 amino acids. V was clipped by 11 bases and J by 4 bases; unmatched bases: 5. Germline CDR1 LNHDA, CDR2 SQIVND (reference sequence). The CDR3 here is CAAKGQGNTIYF. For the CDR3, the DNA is TGTGCCGCCAAGGGACAGGGAAACACCATATATTTT.